Shown below are 32 T cell receptor beta chains from a single sample sequenced in a study of cytomegalovirus exposure and HLA in healthy donors. TCRdb's table, derived via immunoSEQ multiplex PCR, lists solely in-frame clones and lacks some. The sample lists approximately 120,000 clones, under 90% occurring once. The sequenced sample was PBMCs. All receptors derive from a woman aged 18-35 years in good health and CMV-seronegative.

The chain is built from TRBV7-9 and TRBJ1-1; the D is unclear. Trimming shortened V by 2 bases and J by 0 bases, and 7 bases separated the two germline ends. The germline gives CDR1 SEHNR, CDR2 FQNEAQ (reference sequence). This CDR3 contains 14 residues. The CDR3 nucleotides are TGTGCCAGCAGCTTAATCGGGATGAACACTGAAGCTTTCTTT. It encodes CASSLIGMNTEAFF.

The rearrangement uses TRBV14 and TRBJ2-5; 9 nucleotides agree with TRBD2. V lost 0 bases to trimming and J lost 3 bases; unmatched junction nucleotides: 11. Germline V gives CDR1 SGHDN, CDR2 FVKESK. The CDR3 runs to 18 residues. CDR3 sequence reads: CASSQEDGGLAAKETQYF. As DNA, the CDR3 is TGTGCCAGCAGCCAAGAAGATGGGGGACTAGCAGCTAAAGAGACCCAGTACTTC.

This chain connects TRBV11-3 to TRBJ1-1, with no clear D. This CDR3 has 13 residues. Germline V gene lookup returns CDR1 SGHNT and CDR2 YENEEA. The V gene lost 2 bases and the J gene lost 1 base, with 5 bases spanning the gap. In DNA form, the CDR3 reads TGTGCCAGCAGCTTATCAGGGAACACTGAAGCTTTCTTT. Protein sequence: CASSLSGNTEAFF.

The rearrangement uses TRBV7-6 and TRBJ2-3, with D unclear. Germline CDR1 and CDR2: SGHVS and FNYEAQ. The V gene lost 5 bases and the J gene lost 4 bases, with 13 bases spanning the gap. The length of the CDR3 is 14 residues. The DNA of the CDR3 is TGTGCCAGCAGCCCCATGAGATCTTCAGATACGCAGTATTTT. Protein sequence: CASSPMRSSDTQYF.

This chain uses TRBV7-9 with TRBJ1-2; D unclear. Between the trimmed V and J ends, which lost 1 base and 4 bases, there was a span of 10 bases. This CDR3 region has 14 residues. CDR1 SEHNR and CDR2 FQNEAQ come from the germline V gene (reference sequence). CDR3 sequence: CASSLGPVLYGYTF. As DNA, the CDR3 is TGTGCCAGCAGCTTAGGTCCGGTTCTCTATGGCTACACCTTC.

The chain carries TRBV5-4 and TRBJ2-2; the D gene is possibly TRBD2 (5 bases). Germline values: CDR1 SGHNT, CDR2 YYREEE (reference sequence). The CDR3 sequence is 13 residues long. With 2 bases removed from V and 4 bases from J, the gap between germline ends came to 6 bases. This CDR3 is CASSFSGTGELFF. CDR3 nucleotides: TGTGCCAGCAGCTTCAGCGGCACCGGGGAGCTGTTTTTT.

The gene calls are TRBV5-1 and TRBJ2-2; 14 nucleotides agree with TRBD2. Germline V gives CDR1 SGHRS, CDR2 YFSETQ. After removal of 3 bases from V and 7 bases from J, the junction contained 14 bases not matched to a gene. CDR3 length: 19 amino acids. CDR3 loop: CASSYPVTSGRAGFGELFF. The CDR3 DNA sequence: TGCGCCAGCAGCTACCCTGTGACTAGCGGGAGGGCCGGTTTCGGGGAGCTGTTTTTT.

The rearrangement uses TRBV12-5 and TRBJ2-7, with 10 bases aligning to TRBD2. Germline lookup yields CDR1 LGHNT and CDR2 FRNRAP. The CDR3 runs 14 residues. V was clipped by 3 bases and J by 3 bases; unmatched bases: 2. The CDR3 nucleotides are TGTGCTAGTGGTTTTAAGCGGGAGGGCTACGAGCAGTACTTC. Translation: CASGFKREGYEQYF.

The sample holds one count of this clone. The chain combines TRBV28 with TRBJ2-7; 7 bases align to TRBD1. Per the germline V gene, CDR1 is MDHEN and CDR2 is SYDVKM. V trimming: 6 bases; J trimming: 0 bases; junction bases outside the gene matches: 2. The CDR3 contains 13 residues. The CDR3 DNA reads as TGTGCCAGCAGGTGGGACAGCTCCTACGAGCAGTACTTC. The encoded protein is CASRWDSSYEQYF. The full variable domain, in which reference TRBV28 and TRBJ2-7 provide the parts outside the CDR3, is DVKVTQSSRYLVKRTGEKVFLECVQDMDHENMFWYRQDPGLGLRLIYFSYDVKMKEKGDIPEGYSVSREKKERFSLILESASTNQTSMYLCASRWDSSYEQYFGPGTRLTVT.

The chain joins TRBV27 to TRBJ1-1; a possible D gene is TRBD1 (5 bases). Trimming took 5 bases from V and 1 from J, leaving 14 bases between them. Looked up from germline, CDR1 is MNHEY and CDR2 is SMNVEV (reference sequence). CDR3 length: 15 amino acids. The CDR3 sequence is CASSQWGGSNTEAFF. CDR3 nucleotides: TGTGCCAGCAGTCAATGGGGGGGATCGAACACTGAAGCTTTCTTT.

V gene TRBV27 combines with J gene TRBJ2-7; the D is unclear. Germline V gene lookup returns CDR1 MNHEY and CDR2 SMNVEV (reference sequence). The V end lost 0 bases, the J end lost 1 base, and 7 bases lay between the germline ends. This CDR3 is built from 14 residues. DNA of the CDR3: TGTGCCAGCAGTTTATCGGGCAGATCCTACGAGCAGTACTTC. It yields the protein CASSLSGRSYEQYF.

The CDR3 DNA is TGTGCCAGCAGCTATCGCCGTAGAGAACGGGGGACTAGCGGCTACGAGCAGTACTTC. This sequence encodes CASSYRRRERGTSGYEQYF. The V and J genes are TRBV7-2 and TRBJ2-7; 11 bases match TRBD2. The V and J ends lost 4 bases and 3 bases, in that order; junction bases with no gene match: 17. CDR1 SGHTA and CDR2 FQGNSA come from the germline V gene. The CDR3 length is 19 residues.

J is TRBJ1-2 and V is TRBV2; the D is unclear. V dropped 7 bases and J dropped 2 bases, with 17 bases sitting between them. The CDR3 is made up of 15 amino acids. Per germline, CDR1 SNHLY and CDR2 FYNNEI. The CDR3, as DNA: TGTGCCAGCACCGAGACCAGGCCTATAAACTATGGCTACACCTTC. Translated, it gives CASTETRPINYGYTF.

The J gene is TRBJ2-1, the V gene TRBV27; TRBD2 matches 7 bases. Germline CDR1 and CDR2: MNHEY and SMNVEV (reference sequence). There are 15 residues in the CDR3. V gave up 6 bases and J gave up 0 bases; unmatched junction bases: 5. The CDR3 here is CASRLAAGSYNEQFF. CDR3 DNA sequence: TGTGCCAGCAGGCTAGCGGCAGGCTCCTACAATGAGCAGTTCTTC.

In its sample, this clone was seen once. The chain employs TRBV5-4 and TRBJ2-2; 7 bases agree with TRBD2. Trimming removed 1 base from V and 2 bases from J; junction bases left unmatched: 2. The CDR3 is 15 residues long. CDR1 and CDR2 (germline): SGHNT, YYREEE (reference sequence). DNA for the CDR3: TGTGCCAGCAGCTTGTGGGACTACAACACCGGGGAGCTGTTTTTT. Translating it yields CASSLWDYNTGELFF.

The DNA for the CDR3 is TGTGCCAGCAGCGAGGGACAGGGTTCGACTGAAGCTTTCTTT. It encodes CASSEGQGSTEAFF. This sequence joins TRBV5-4 and TRBJ1-1, with TRBD1 identical over 9 bases. There are 14 residues in the CDR3. Germline loops: CDR1 SGHNT, CDR2 YYREEE (reference sequence). Unmatched junction bases numbered 6, after V lost 4 bases and J lost 5 bases.

The chain joins TRBV5-1 to TRBJ2-5, with 10 bases matching TRBD2. From germline, CDR1 is SGHRS and CDR2 YFSETQ. This CDR3 has 16 amino acids. The ends lost 7 bases at V and 0 bases at J; junction bases unmatched: 9. CDR3 DNA: TGCGCCAGCGGCAGGACTAGCGGAAAGTACCAAGAGACCCAGTACTTC. It translates to CASGRTSGKYQETQYF. Complete variable domain (other parts from reference TRBV5-1 and TRBJ2-5): KAGVTQTPRYLIKTRGQQVTLSCSPISGHRSVSWYQQTPGQGLQFLFEYFSETQRNKGNFPGRFSGRQFSNSRSEMNVSTLELGDSALYLCASGRTSGKYQETQYFGPGTRLLVL.

The rearrangement uses TRBV7-9 and TRBJ1-1, with 7 bases aligning to TRBD1. J was trimmed by 5 bases and V by 1 base; bases with no gene match: 1. CDR1 and CDR2 from the germline V gene are SEHNR and FQNEAQ (reference sequence). The CDR3 is 13 amino acids. The chain's CDR3 is CASSLVGQTEAFF. CDR3 in DNA: TGTGCCAGCAGCTTAGTGGGACAGACTGAAGCTTTCTTT.

The V and J genes are TRBV7-2 and TRBJ2-5, with 11 bases that match TRBD2. Germline V gene data show CDR1 as SGHTA and CDR2 as FQGNSA. Germline trimming cut 2 bases from V and 2 bases from J; bases unmatched to any gene: 10. This CDR3 contains 18 residues. The DNA for the CDR3 is TGTGCCAGCAGCTTAAATTACCTAGCGGGAGGACAACAAGAGACCCAGTACTTC. As protein: CASSLNYLAGGQQETQYF.

The V call is TRBV9, the J call TRBJ1-1, with D unclear. V lost 5 bases to trimming and J lost 0 bases, with 8 bases between them. CDR3 length: 13 residues. CDR1 is SGDLS and CDR2 is YYNGEE in the germline V gene. The CDR3 is CASSFRVNTEAFF. The CDR3 DNA sequence: TGTGCCAGCAGTTTCCGGGTGAACACTGAAGCTTTCTTT.

The V gene is TRBV2, the J gene TRBJ1-1, with TRBD1 as a possible D gene (5 bases). V was pared by 3 bases and J by 0 bases, with 8 bases between. Germline V lookup: CDR1 SNHLY, CDR2 FYNNEI. The CDR3 sequence is 14 residues long. The CDR3 DNA sequence: TGTGCCAGCAGTGATCAGGGCCTGAACACTGAAGCTTTCTTT. It translates to CASSDQGLNTEAFF.

This chain uses TRBV5-3 with TRBJ2-7, with TRBD2 as a possible D gene (6 bases). TRBV5-3 is given ORF status, its function remaining uncertain. Trimming took 10 bases from V and 1 from J, leaving 21 bases between them. The length of the CDR3 is 15 residues. This CDR3 reads CASSSKGSGSYEQYF. In DNA, the CDR3 is TGTGCCTCGAGTTCCAAGGGGAGCGGGTCCTACGAGCAGTACTTC.

This clone has just one count. The rearrangement uses TRBV5-1 and TRBJ2-3, with a weak D call TRBD1 (5 bases). V lost 4 bases and J 5 bases, leaving 14 bases between the germline ends. The CDR3 sequence is 14 residues long. CDR1 and CDR2 (germline): SGHRS, YFSETQ. This CDR3 is CASSLRTQGDTQYF. CDR3 DNA sequence: TGCGCCAGCAGCCTGAGGACCCAGGGAGATACGCAGTATTTT.

The chain combines TRBV28 with TRBJ2-5; D possibly corresponds to TRBD1 (6 bases). Germline V gives CDR1 MDHEN, CDR2 SYDVKM. The CDR3 totals 13 residues. Trimming took off 4 bases at V and 1 base at J, with 7 bases between the two ends. This chain's CDR3 is CASSSRGQETQYF. The CDR3, as DNA: TGTGCCAGCAGTTCCAGGGGCCAAGAGACCCAGTACTTC. The whole variable domain, filled in from reference TRBV28 and TRBJ2-5, reads DVKVTQSSRYLVKRTGEKVFLECVQDMDHENMFWYRQDPGLGLRLIYFSYDVKMKEKGDIPEGYSVSREKKERFSLILESASTNQTSMYLCASSSRGQETQYFGPGTRLLVL.

The chain couples TRBV5-1 to TRBJ2-7, with a weak D call TRBD2 (6 bases). The CDR3 extends over 14 amino acids. Per germline, CDR1 SGHRS and CDR2 YFSETQ. With 1 base removed from V and 9 bases from J, the gap between germline ends came to 17 bases. The CDR3 DNA reads as TGCGCCAGCAGCTTGTCGGGAGCGTCGCCGCGGCAGTACTTC. Protein: CASSLSGASPRQYF.

CDR3 in amino acids: CASSQGGDEYMNTEAFF. CDR3 coding DNA: TGCGCCAGCAGCCAAGGGGGGGACGAATACATGAACACTGAAGCTTTCTTT. The rearrangement joins TRBV4-1 to TRBJ1-1; maybe TRBD1 (5 bases). Trimming left V 1 base short and J 0 bases short, with 15 bases between. Germline loops: CDR1 MGHRA, CDR2 YSYEKL. The CDR3 is 17 residues long.

The chain combines TRBV4-2 with TRBJ2-1; 8 bases map to TRBD2. Germline CDR1 reads LGHNA; CDR2 reads YNFKEQ. The length of the CDR3 is 16 residues. V shed 0 bases, J shed 8 bases, and the junction held 9 bases outside the gene matches. The CDR3, as DNA: TGTGCCAGCAGCCAAGAGGTAGGACTAGCTGGGCATGAGCAGTTCTTC. Its protein product is CASSQEVGLAGHEQFF.

CDR3 sequence reads: CASSPRLAPAGELFF. The CDR3, as DNA: TGTGCCAGCAGCCCGCGACTAGCTCCGGCCGGGGAGCTGTTTTTT. V usage is TRBV9 and J usage is TRBJ2-2; 7 bases fit TRBD2. There are 15 residues in the CDR3. Germline assignment: CDR1 SGDLS and CDR2 YYNGEE. Trimming removed 4 bases from V and 6 bases from J; junction bases left unmatched: 9.

The chain combines TRBV29-1 with TRBJ2-5, with 8 bases lining up with TRBD2. The CDR3 totals 15 residues. Germline V lookup: CDR1 SQVTM, CDR2 ANQGSEA. The junction had 14 bases not matched to a gene; V was cut back by 6 bases and J by 5 bases. Here the CDR3 reads CSVPAGVEVWETQYF. The CDR3 DNA follows: TGCAGCGTCCCAGCGGGAGTGGAGGTTTGGGAGACCCAGTACTTC.

The genes are TRBV7-6 and TRBJ1-1; D ambiguous. This CDR3 has 15 amino acids. The germline gives CDR1 SGHVS, CDR2 FNYEAQ. Trimming removed 2 bases from V and 2 bases from J, with 12 bases in between. The CDR3 sequence: CASSLTTGTNTEAFF. The CDR3, as DNA: TGTGCCAGCAGCTTAACCACGGGTACTAACACTGAAGCTTTCTTT.

In its sample, this clone was seen once. The chain couples TRBV27 to TRBJ2-1, with D perhaps matching TRBD1 (5 bases). The CDR3 is 13 amino acids. Germline V gene sequence: CDR1 MNHEY, CDR2 SMNVEV (reference sequence). Trimming pared 0 bases from V and 6 bases from J, leaving 6 bases between. CDR3 nucleotides: TGTGCCAGCAGTTTATCGGGGCTCAATGAGCAGTTCTTC. Residues: CASSLSGLNEQFF.

The rearrangement links TRBV6-5 to TRBJ2-7; the D gene is possibly TRBD2 (6 bases). The V gene lost 2 bases and the J gene lost 1 base, with 12 bases spanning the gap. This CDR3 is 15 amino acids long. The V gene's germline CDR1 is MNHEY and CDR2 SVGAGI. The CDR3 spells CASSYSGDSSYEQYF. The CDR3 coding sequence is TGTGCCAGCAGTTACAGTGGGGACTCTTCCTACGAGCAGTACTTC.